Listed below are T cell receptor beta chains from one sample, sequenced in a study of human T cells and chemical hapten exposure. TCRdb reprocessed the RACE reads via MiXCR and lists one record per CDR3 protein. The data contain around 380,000 distinct CDR3 sequences, nearly 5% of them singletons. Sequences were derived from whole blood, sampled in connection with sensitization to the hapten diphenylcyclopropenone (DPC). The receptors come from a woman in her fifties or sixties with alopecia areata. Some clones in this sample may be carry-over from other donors' samples. Each CDR3 is given with its conserved first and last residue. The order of the fields is D gene, V gene, clone size, J gene, CDR3 DNA, CDR3 protein. A D gene is named only where the DNA matches it firmly. Clone size is shown for a subset of rows, as once, few, many or a class of expanded clone.

d_call: .; v_call: TRBV20-1; clone_size: many; j_call: TRBJ1-1; cdr3_nt: TGCAGTGCCCTCCCCGGGGGTGACACTGAAGCTTTCTTT; cdr3_aa: CSALPGGDTEAFF
d_call: .; v_call: TRBV11-2; clone_size: many; j_call: TRBJ1-1; cdr3_nt: TGTGCCAGCAGCTCGGGGACCGTCCCGGAAGCTTTCTTT; cdr3_aa: CASSSGTVPEAFF
d_call: .; v_call: TRBV5-1; clone_size: many; j_call: TRBJ1-2; cdr3_nt: TGCGCCAGCAGCCAGGGACACATTACTAACTATGGCTACACCTTC; cdr3_aa: CASSQGHITNYGYTF
d_call: .; v_call: TRBV28; clone_size: few; j_call: TRBJ1-2; cdr3_nt: TGTGCCAGCAGCGCCACCGTACTCAGACAGGAACTCTATGGCTACACCTTC; cdr3_aa: CASSATVLRQELYGYTF
d_call: TRBD1; v_call: TRBV4-1; clone_size: .; j_call: TRBJ1-2; cdr3_nt: TGCGCCAGCAGCCAGGCCCTTCGGACAGGGAGGGGAGCTAACTATGGCTACACCTTC; cdr3_aa: CASSQALRTGRGANYGYTF
d_call: .; v_call: TRBV2; clone_size: many; j_call: TRBJ1-2; cdr3_nt: TGTGCCGTCAACTATGGCTACACCTTC; cdr3_aa: CAVNYGYTF
d_call: .; v_call: TRBV7-8; clone_size: many; j_call: TRBJ1-5; cdr3_nt: TGTGCCAGCAGTCTGGCAGGGCTTCAGCCCCAGCATTTT; cdr3_aa: CASSLAGLQPQHF
d_call: TRBD1; v_call: TRBV28; clone_size: many; j_call: TRBJ1-5; cdr3_nt: TGTGCCAGCAACTACAGGGGTGATCAGCCCCAGCATTTT; cdr3_aa: CASNYRGDQPQHF
d_call: .; v_call: TRBV10-3; clone_size: few; j_call: TRBJ1-1; cdr3_nt: TGTGCCATCAGATCCGGACGGTCAGAAGCTTTCTTT; cdr3_aa: CAIRSGRSEAFF
d_call: .; v_call: TRBV16; clone_size: few; j_call: TRBJ1-5; cdr3_nt: TGTGCCAGCAGCCAAAGTGAGGCCATCAATCAGCCCCAGCATTTT; cdr3_aa: CASSQSEAINQPQHF
d_call: .; v_call: TRBV12-3/TRBV12-4; clone_size: many; j_call: TRBJ2-3; cdr3_nt: TGTGCCAGCTGCAATAGCGGCCCCACAGATACGCAGTATTTT; cdr3_aa: CASCNSGPTDTQYF
d_call: .; v_call: TRBV20-1; clone_size: .; j_call: TRBJ1-1; cdr3_nt: TGCAGTGCTAGAAGACAGGCTGAAGCTTTCTTT; cdr3_aa: CSARRQAEAFF
d_call: .; v_call: TRBV10-2; clone_size: many; j_call: TRBJ2-3; cdr3_nt: TGCGCCAGCAAGAACAGGGCCCTCCGCACAGATACGCAGTATTTT; cdr3_aa: CASKNRALRTDTQYF
d_call: TRBD1; v_call: TRBV14; clone_size: .; j_call: TRBJ2-1; cdr3_nt: TGTGCCAGCAGCCAAGATAGCCGGGGACAGTGGGCGCGGAATGAGCAGTTCTTC; cdr3_aa: CASSQDSRGQWARNEQFF
d_call: .; v_call: TRBV5-4; clone_size: many; j_call: TRBJ2-7; cdr3_nt: TGTGCCAGCAGCCCCATGGCGGGGCACGAGCAGTACTTC; cdr3_aa: CASSPMAGHEQYF
d_call: TRBD1; v_call: TRBV14; clone_size: many; j_call: TRBJ2-7; cdr3_nt: TGTGCCAGCAGCCCCAGACAGGGTGGGTACGAGCAGTACTTC; cdr3_aa: CASSPRQGGYEQYF
d_call: .; v_call: TRBV15; clone_size: few; j_call: TRBJ2-3; cdr3_nt: TGTGCCACCAGCAGAGATCGTATGACGGGTACGCAGTATTTT; cdr3_aa: CATSRDRMTGTQYF
d_call: TRBD2; v_call: TRBV5-1; clone_size: few; j_call: TRBJ2-5; cdr3_nt: TGCGCCAGCAGCAAAGCGGGGGGCGAAGAGACCCAGTACTTC; cdr3_aa: CASSKAGGEETQYF
d_call: .; v_call: TRBV4-1; clone_size: many; j_call: TRBJ2-7; cdr3_nt: TGCGCCAGCAGCCAAGACAGCCTCTACGAGCAGTACTTC; cdr3_aa: CASSQDSLYEQYF
d_call: TRBD2; v_call: TRBV20-1; clone_size: many; j_call: TRBJ2-7; cdr3_nt: TGCAGTGCTAGAAGGACTAGCGCAAACTACGAGCAGTACTTC; cdr3_aa: CSARRTSANYEQYF
d_call: TRBD2; v_call: TRBV29-1; clone_size: few; j_call: TRBJ2-1; cdr3_nt: TGCAGCGTTGAAGGGCTAGCGGGAGTGGATGAGCAGTTCTTC; cdr3_aa: CSVEGLAGVDEQFF
d_call: .; v_call: TRBV20-1; clone_size: many; j_call: TRBJ1-5; cdr3_nt: TGCAGTGCTCCTACGTGGGGTCGTAATCAGCCCCAGCATTTT; cdr3_aa: CSAPTWGRNQPQHF
d_call: .; v_call: TRBV29-1; clone_size: many; j_call: TRBJ2-1; cdr3_nt: TGCAGCGTTGAAGGACAGGGAGGTAATGAGCAGTTCTTC; cdr3_aa: CSVEGQGGNEQFF
d_call: .; v_call: TRBV6-2/TRBV6-3; clone_size: many; j_call: TRBJ2-2; cdr3_nt: TGTGCCAGCAGCCTACATTACACCGGGGAGCTGTTTTTT; cdr3_aa: CASSLHYTGELFF
d_call: .; v_call: TRBV9; clone_size: .; j_call: TRBJ1-1; cdr3_nt: TGTGCCAGCAGCGTAAGAGGGGGAGACACTGAAGCTTTCTTT; cdr3_aa: CASSVRGGDTEAFF
d_call: .; v_call: TRBV27; clone_size: .; j_call: TRBJ1-4; cdr3_nt: TGTGCCAGCAGTTTATCGGCAGGGGAGGTCACTAATGAAAAACTGTTTTTT; cdr3_aa: CASSLSAGEVTNEKLFF
d_call: TRBD2; v_call: TRBV15; clone_size: few; j_call: TRBJ2-1; cdr3_nt: TGTGCCACCAGGGGATTGACGGGAGGGGAGCAGTTCTTC; cdr3_aa: CATRGLTGGEQFF
d_call: TRBD1; v_call: TRBV27; clone_size: few; j_call: TRBJ2-3; cdr3_nt: TGTGCCAGCAGTTCCGCTTGGACAGGGCAGTATTTT; cdr3_aa: CASSSAWTGQYF
d_call: .; v_call: TRBV7-6; clone_size: many; j_call: TRBJ1-5; cdr3_nt: TGTGCCAGCAGCCCGTCGTGGGGCAGCAATCAGCCCCAGCATTTT; cdr3_aa: CASSPSWGSNQPQHF